The rows below give T cell receptor beta chains drawn from one sample of a study of human T cells and chemical hapten exposure. TCRdb independently ran MiXCR on the RACE reads; one entry per CDR3 protein. Of tens of thousands of distinct CDR3 sequences in the sample, about 9.3% are singletons; the top ten hold 6.8%. The sequenced sample was whole blood, obtained in connection with sensitization to the hapten diphenylcyclopropenone (DPC). Receptors originate from a woman in her 50s with alopecia areata. Some clones in this sample may be carry-over from other donors' samples. The CDR3 runs from the conserved cysteine through the conserved F or W. Fields, in order: clone size, D gene, J gene, V gene, CDR3 length, CDR3 DNA, CDR3 protein. A D gene is named only where the DNA matches it firmly. Clone size appears in some rows only: once, few, many, or a class for an expanded clone.

many | TRBD2 | TRBJ2-3 | TRBV3-1 | 17 | TGTGCCAGCAGCCAAGGGGGACTAGCGGGAGGAACAGATACGCAGTATTTT | CASSQGGLAGGTDTQYF
many | TRBD1 | TRBJ1-1 | TRBV19 | 15 | TGTGCCAGTTCGACGAACAGGGGAATGAACACTGAAGCTTTCTTT | CASSTNRGMNTEAFF
many | - | TRBJ2-5 | TRBV7-6 | 14 | TGTGCCAGCAGCTTTGGGGTGAGCCAAGAGACCCAGTACTTC | CASSFGVSQETQYF
many | TRBD1 | TRBJ2-5 | TRBV20-1 | 12 | TGCAGTGCCCCAGGGGGAGTTGAGACCCAGTACTTC | CSAPGGVETQYF
many | - | TRBJ1-5 | TRBV18 | 12 | TGTGCCAGCTCTCTGACAGGTTGGCCCCAGCATTTT | CASSLTGWPQHF
few | TRBD1 | TRBJ1-1 | TRBV29-1 | 18 | TGCAGCGTTGATCCCGTACTTGGACAGGGAGAAGGGGACACTGAAGCTTTCTTT | CSVDPVLGQGEGDTEAFF
few | TRBD1 | TRBJ1-5 | TRBV12-3/TRBV12-4 | 13 | TGTGCCAGCAGCTTGACAGGGGGTTCGCCCCAGCATTTT | CASSLTGGSPQHF
once | TRBD2 | TRBJ2-1 | TRBV7-6 | 17 | TGTGCCAGCAGCTTAGCGCTTAGCGGGAGCGGAAAAAATGAGCAGTTCTTC | CASSLALSGSGKNEQFF
many | TRBD1 | TRBJ1-6 | TRBV27 | 14 | TGTGCCAGCAGTCCGGGACAGGGATATTCACCCCTCCACTTT | CASSPGQGYSPLHF
many | - | TRBJ2-1 | TRBV20-1 | 16 | TGCAGTGCTAGAGACCCGGGACTGGTGACCTACAATGAGCAGTTCTTC | CSARDPGLVTYNEQFF
many | TRBD1 | TRBJ2-1 | TRBV5-1 | 14 | TGCGCCAGCAGCAGCGACAGGGGTTACAATGAGCAGTTCTTC | CASSSDRGYNEQFF
many | - | TRBJ1-5 | TRBV29-1 | 14 | TGCAGCGTGAGGACAGCCGATAGCAATCAGCCCCAGCATTTT | CSVRTADSNQPQHF
many | - | TRBJ2-7 | TRBV5-6 | 13 | TGTGCCAGCAGCTTGGGCCCTCGAGGCGAGCAGTACTTC | CASSLGPRGEQYF
many | - | TRBJ2-7 | TRBV21-1 | 15 | TGTGCCAGCAGCAAAGCCCTTCGCTTTGGATACGAGCAGTACTTC | CASSKALRFGYEQYF
- | TRBD1 | TRBJ1-4 | TRBV28 | 15 | TGTGCCAGCAGTTCAGCGGGACAGTCTAATGAAAAACTGTTTTTT | CASSSAGQSNEKLFF
many | TRBD2 | TRBJ2-7 | TRBV10-3 | 15 | TGTGCCATCAGTGAAATACGGCTAGCGGGCTACGAGCAGTACTTC | CAISEIRLAGYEQYF
medium-sized | - | TRBJ1-1 | TRBV13 | 13 | TGTGCCAGCAGCTTAGCAGCAACCACTGAAGCTTTCTTT | CASSLAATTEAFF
- | - | TRBJ1-5 | TRBV10-2 | 13 | TGCGCCAGCAGTAGTAATAGCAATCAGCCCCAGCATTTT | CASSSNSNQPQHF
few | - | TRBJ2-5 | TRBV5-1 | 15 | TGCGCCAGCAGCTTGGCCACGGGGAGCCAAGAGACCCAGTACTTC | CASSLATGSQETQYF
- | TRBD2 | TRBJ2-1 | TRBV29-1 | 16 | TGCAGCGTGGGAGGGGTTAGCGCAAAAACGGTCAATGAGCAGTTCTTC | CSVGGVSAKTVNEQFF
- | - | TRBJ2-2 | TRBV12-3/TRBV12-4 | 13 | TGTGCCAGCAGTTTAAGGCTAGCCGGGGAGCTGTTTTTT | CASSLRLAGELFF
many | - | TRBJ2-3 | TRBV7-7 | 14 | TGTGCTAGCAGCCCCGGCCTTAGCACAGATACGCAGTATTTT | CASSPGLSTDTQYF
few | - | TRBJ2-4 | TRBV2 | 17 | TGTGCCAGCAGTGGTAGTCAGCGGGCCACTTTAACAAACATTCAGTACTTC | CASSGSQRATLTNIQYF
many | - | TRBJ2-3 | TRBV24-1 | 12 | TGTGCCACCGGAAGGCGCACAGATACGCAGTATTTT | CATGRRTDTQYF
medium-sized | TRBD2 | TRBJ2-7 | TRBV6-5 | 22 | TGTGCCAGCAGTTACTTCGACCCGATTGGAGGACTAGCGGGAGTAACTTGGTCCGGGCAGTACTTC | CASSYFDPIGGLAGVTWSGQYF
many | - | TRBJ2-6 | TRBV5-1 | 16 | TGCGCCAGCAGCCGGGGCCCGTACTCTGGGGCCAACGTCCTGACTTTC | CASSRGPYSGANVLTF
many | TRBD1 | TRBJ2-6 | TRBV5-6 | 18 | TGTGCCAGCAGCTCTATGGACAGGAGAGTCTCTGGGGCCAACGTCCTGACTTTC | CASSSMDRRVSGANVLTF
many | - | TRBJ2-3 | TRBV29-1 | 13 | TGCAGCGTTGAAGAGGGGGGCACAGATACGCAGTATTTT | CSVEEGGTDTQYF
many | - | TRBJ2-1 | TRBV7-2 | 15 | TGTGCCAGCAGCTTAACCGTACGCTCCTACAATGAGCAGTTCTTC | CASSLTVRSYNEQFF
many | - | TRBJ2-2 | TRBV2 | 14 | TGTGCCAGCACCGCCCTACTAGGGACCGGGGAGCTGTTTTTT | CASTALLGTGELFF
few | - | TRBJ1-2 | TRBV4-1 | 16 | TGCGCCAGCAGCCAAGATGAAGGGTTCGCTTGGGATGGCTACACCTTC | CASSQDEGFAWDGYTF
many | TRBD2 | TRBJ2-1 | TRBV20-1 | 15 | TGCAGTGCTAGAGCACTAGCGGGAGGGTTCAATGAGCAGTTCTTC | CSARALAGGFNEQFF
few | TRBD1 | TRBJ2-5 | TRBV20-1 | 13 | TGCAGTGCTTTCGGACAGGCCCAAGAGACCCAGTACTTC | CSAFGQAQETQYF
- | TRBD1 | TRBJ1-1 | TRBV20-1 | 16 | TGCAGTGCTGGGAGGCCCGGACAGGGGTTGGACACTGAAGCTTTCTTT | CSAGRPGQGLDTEAFF
many | - | TRBJ1-2 | TRBV6-6 | 13 | TGTGCCAGCAGTACCCAGGGTGATAGTGGCTACACCTTC | CASSTQGDSGYTF
- | - | TRBJ1-1 | TRBV29-1 | 13 | TGCAGCGGTGTAGGGGTTGGGAACACTGAAGCTTTCTTT | CSGVGVGNTEAFF
few | - | TRBJ2-1 | TRBV30 | 19 | TGTGCCTGGAGCGGACTGGGCGCGTTGCGGGCGGGTCCCTACAATGAGCAGTTCTTC | CAWSGLGALRAGPYNEQFF
- | TRBD2 | TRBJ2-1 | TRBV5-1 | 15 | TGCGCCAGCAGCCCGCTAGCGGGAGAGGGGGATGAGCAGTTCTTC | CASSPLAGEGDEQFF
many | - | TRBJ1-6 | TRBV29-1 | 15 | TGCAGCGCTGACAGCGCCGGCTCCTATAATTCACCCCTCCACTTT | CSADSAGSYNSPLHF
many | - | TRBJ2-5 | TRBV5-4 | 13 | TGTGCCAGCAGCCAGGGACACCAAGAGACCCAGTACTTC | CASSQGHQETQYF
- | - | TRBJ2-2 | TRBV3-1 | 15 | TGTGCCAGCAGCCAAGATTTGGGGGGAACCGGGGAGCTGTTTTTT | CASSQDLGGTGELFF
many | - | TRBJ1-1 | TRBV27 | 13 | TGTGCCAGCAGTTTAGGGGGGCACACTGAAGCTTTCTTT | CASSLGGHTEAFF
few | TRBD1 | TRBJ2-7 | TRBV18 | 17 | TGTGCCAGCTCACCACAGGACCAGGGACAGATCTCCTACGAGCAGTACTTC | CASSPQDQGQISYEQYF